This T cell receptor beta chain emerged from a study of blood T cell repertoires in COVID-19 (dated by TCRdb to 2019 to 2021). In terms of the full investigation: Samples from collaborators originated in the United States, Italy and Spain and spanned both the acute and convalescent phases of COVID-19. Where available, HLA class I and class II types were obtained from metadata supplied by the sample provider rather than from assay-based typing. The samples were drawn from two sources: the first 160 participants of the ongoing ImmuneRACE study, and 1,254 subjects contributed by 6 global collaborators. Sample metadata almost always included a de-identified subject ID, COVID-19 status, age in years and sex. The repertoires were released in a freely available public database meant as a resource for research on the immune response to SARS-CoV-2. The dataset comprised deeply sampled blood TCRbeta repertoires from subjects exposed to, actively infected with, or recovered from COVID-19. The prospective study material was composed of cDNA or gDNA derived from T cells, B-cell-depleted T cells, or PBMCs. The investigation overall reported the following: Clinical and demographic metadata were provided uncurated, with the amount varying by source and participant.

Each collaborating institution followed its own protocols to collect whole blood in K2EDTA tubes. For TCRbeta analysis, collaborators shipped samples in one of three forms: frozen whole blood, isolated PBMCs, or DNA extracted from either of those sample types. The immunoSEQ Assay, a bias-controlled multiplex PCR, was used to amplify TCRbeta CDR3 regions from genomic DNA. As for the authors' bioinformatics: The number of nucleated cells in each sample was estimated from the amplification of reference gene primers within the assay. To quantify the absolute abundance of each unique TCRbeta CDR3 rearrangement, sequence reads were collapsed and filtered. For each sample, productive Simpson clonality was calculated by taking the square root of Simpson's diversity index across productive rearrangements. TCRdb mirrors the immuneACCESS table, restricted to in-frame sequences. Some clones are absent from its copies; in checked studies, under half trace to an unresolved V gene, and the reason for the others is unknown. That table is the source of V, J and clone size, and D and trimming were worked out from the DNA. For this sample the table gives roughly 180,000 clones, of which approximately 86% were detected only once. Clones ranked in the top ten supply approximately 2.1% of the sample.

This clone appeared a few times. The clone's antigen remains unknown. Qualities for individual bases were not recorded, and no much larger clone is one base off. Taken from the germline V gene, the CDR1 and CDR2 loops are SGHTA and FQGNSA. Trimming takes 2 bases from V and 5 bases from J, and the germline ends sit 3 bases apart. CDR3 length: 11 amino acids, cysteine to phenylalanine. The read is trimmed to its CDR3 DNA, 33 bases read in frame from base 1. The V and J genes are TRBV7-2 and TRBJ2-5, with the D segment identity uncertain. The sequenced material came from peripheral blood. This clonotype originated in a man aged 65 to 79 with active or convalescent COVID-19. This receptor carries the CDR3 CASSLYETQYF. The DNA sequence is given as TGTGCCAGCAGCTTATATGAGACCCAGTACTTC.